The rows below give T cell receptor beta chains drawn from one sample of a study of cytomegalovirus exposure and HLA in healthy donors. The protocol was immunoSEQ multiplex PCR, while the TCRdb copy is restricted to in-frame clones and leaves out a portion. The sample has roughly 130,000 clones, 80% to 85% seen once. The sequencing sample was made of PBMCs. The receptor set was obtained from a male donor in good health and CMV-seropositive. Both conserved end residues are part of each CDR3. A D gene is named only where the DNA matches it firmly. Not every row has a clone size; where given, it reads once, few, many or a size class.

V: TRBV5-6
J: TRBJ2-5
size: few
D: TRBD2
CDR3: CASSYRYSASGRAETQYF
DNA: TGTGCCAGCAGCTACCGATATTCGGCTAGCGGGAGGGCAGAGACCCAGTACTTC

V: TRBV7-3
J: TRBJ2-1
size: -
D: -
CDR3: CASSFNGGLYNEQFF
DNA: TGTGCCAGCAGCTTCAACGGGGGACTCTACAATGAGCAGTTCTTC

V: TRBV29-1
J: TRBJ1-4
size: once
D: TRBD1
CDR3: CSVQRGQEVEKLFF
DNA: TGCAGCGTCCAACGGGGACAGGAGGTTGAAAAACTGTTTTTT

V: TRBV7-9
J: TRBJ1-1
size: -
D: -
CDR3: CASGTTQRGGQGAEAFF
DNA: TGTGCCAGCGGCACAACCCAACGGGGGGGGCAAGGCGCTGAAGCTTTCTTT

V: TRBV28
J: TRBJ2-2
size: -
D: TRBD2
CDR3: CASTRGANTGELFF
DNA: TGTGCCAGCACTCGGGGGGCGAACACCGGGGAGCTGTTTTTT

V: TRBV6-1
J: TRBJ1-6
size: -
D: -
CDR3: CASSEGQGSPLHF
DNA: TGTGCCAGCAGTGAAGGTCAGGGTTCACCCCTCCACTTT

V: TRBV6-5
J: TRBJ2-7
size: -
D: TRBD1
CDR3: CASSYSRGGPYEQYF
DNA: TGTGCCAGCAGTTACTCGAGAGGGGGCCCCTACGAGCAGTACTTC

V: TRBV7-2
J: TRBJ1-5
size: -
D: -
CDR3: CASSLGGAANQPQHF
DNA: TGTGCCAGCAGCTTAGGGGGAGCGGCCAATCAGCCCCAGCATTTT

V: TRBV6-1
J: TRBJ2-3
size: once
D: TRBD2
CDR3: CASSDVSGRPDTQYF
DNA: TGTGCCAGCAGTGATGTTAGCGGGAGGCCAGATACGCAGTATTTT

V: TRBV6-5
J: TRBJ1-2
size: -
D: -
CDR3: CASSRGVGYTF
DNA: TGTGCCAGCAGCCGCGGCGTGGGCTACACCTTC

V: TRBV28
J: TRBJ1-3
size: -
D: TRBD1
CDR3: CASSFSTGQGSGNTIYF
DNA: TGTGCCAGCAGTTTTTCCACGGGACAGGGGTCTGGAAACACCATATATTTT

V: TRBV6-4
J: TRBJ2-7
size: -
D: TRBD2
CDR3: CASSIIAGGLYEQYF
DNA: TGTGCCAGCAGCATCATAGCGGGGGGACTCTACGAGCAGTACTTC

V: TRBV29-1
J: TRBJ2-1
size: -
D: TRBD2
CDR3: CSGGTSGSYNEQFF
DNA: TGCAGCGGGGGGACTAGCGGGAGCTACAATGAGCAGTTCTTC

V: TRBV7-9
J: TRBJ1-2
size: -
D: -
CDR3: CASSLDGSNYGYTF
DNA: TGTGCCAGCAGCTTAGACGGGTCCAACTATGGCTACACCTTC

V: TRBV28
J: TRBJ2-7
size: -
D: -
CDR3: CASSLSGVVYEQYF
DNA: TGTGCCAGCAGTTTATCAGGGGTCGTGTACGAGCAGTACTTC

V: TRBV10-3
J: TRBJ2-7
size: -
D: -
CDR3: CATGQPPSSYEQYF
DNA: TGTGCCACAGGCCAGCCGCCGAGCTCCTACGAGCAGTACTTC

V: TRBV28
J: TRBJ2-7
size: -
D: TRBD1
CDR3: CASRPSRTGGLYEQYF
DNA: TGTGCCAGCAGGCCTTCCCGGACAGGGGGCCTCTACGAGCAGTACTTC

V: TRBV27
J: TRBJ2-2
size: -
D: -
CDR3: CASSVSSLSGELFF
DNA: TGTGCCAGCAGTGTCTCGTCTCTGTCCGGGGAGCTGTTTTTT

V: TRBV7-9
J: TRBJ2-7
size: -
D: -
CDR3: CASSLPGSSYEQYF
DNA: TGTGCCAGCAGCTTACCGGGGAGCTCCTACGAGCAGTACTTC

V: TRBV27
J: TRBJ2-3
size: few
D: TRBD1
CDR3: CASSWGQGPSTDTQYF
DNA: TGTGCCAGCAGTTGGGGACAGGGGCCCAGCACAGATACGCAGTATTTT

V: TRBV11-3
J: TRBJ1-1
size: few
D: -
CDR3: CASSPGQMNTEAFF
DNA: TGTGCCAGCAGCCCCGGACAGATGAACACTGAAGCTTTCTTT

V: TRBV13
J: TRBJ1-1
size: -
D: -
CDR3: CASSFTGNTEAFF
DNA: TGTGCCAGCAGCTTTACAGGGAACACTGAAGCTTTCTTT

V: TRBV9
J: TRBJ2-7
size: -
D: TRBD2
CDR3: CASSVGTSGNYEQYF
DNA: TGTGCCAGCAGCGTAGGGACTAGCGGGAACTACGAGCAGTACTTC

V: TRBV7-2
J: TRBJ2-2
size: -
D: -
CDR3: CASSARLPTRPGELFF
DNA: TGTGCCAGCAGCGCCCGACTACCCACAAGACCCGGGGAGCTGTTTTTT

V: TRBV7-8
J: TRBJ2-7
size: once
D: TRBD2
CDR3: CASSLLAVAYEQYF
DNA: TGTGCCAGCAGCCTACTAGCGGTTGCCTACGAGCAGTACTTC

V: TRBV4-3
J: TRBJ2-1
size: -
D: TRBD2
CDR3: CATSLGSSGSNEQFF
DNA: TGCGCCACCAGTCTGGGGTCTAGCGGGAGCAATGAGCAGTTCTTC

V: TRBV5-1
J: TRBJ1-2
size: -
D: -
CDR3: CASTRQGNYGYTF
DNA: TGCGCCAGCACCAGGCAGGGTAACTATGGCTACACCTTC

V: TRBV6-6
J: TRBJ1-1
size: -
D: -
CDR3: CASPATNRVNTEAFF
DNA: TGTGCCAGCCCCGCCACGAACCGGGTGAACACTGAAGCTTTCTTT

V: TRBV13
J: TRBJ2-3
size: -
D: -
CDR3: CASSATGHHTDTQYF
DNA: TGTGCCAGCAGCGCCACGGGACACCACACAGATACGCAGTATTTT

V: TRBV7-2
J: TRBJ2-2
size: -
D: TRBD1
CDR3: CASSRDSFSGELFF
DNA: TGTGCCAGCAGCCGGGACAGCTTCTCCGGGGAGCTGTTTTTT

V: TRBV7-9
J: TRBJ2-1
size: few
D: TRBD2
CDR3: CASSLVGGYNEQFF
DNA: TGTGCCAGCAGCTTAGTGGGGGGGTACAATGAGCAGTTCTTC

V: TRBV7-3
J: TRBJ1-2
size: -
D: -
CDR3: CASSPGQNYGYTF
DNA: TGTGCCAGCAGCCCCGGACAGAACTATGGCTACACCTTC

V: TRBV27
J: TRBJ1-1
size: -
D: TRBD1
CDR3: CASSLMDRGTEAFF
DNA: TGTGCCAGCAGTCTGATGGACAGGGGTACTGAAGCTTTCTTT

V: TRBV2
J: TRBJ2-7
size: -
D: TRBD1
CDR3: CASSESRPGQGYEQYF
DNA: TGTGCCAGCAGTGAATCCAGACCGGGACAGGGATACGAGCAGTACTTC

V: TRBV10-3
J: TRBJ2-1
size: -
D: TRBD2
CDR3: CAITPRRLAGNSGNEQFF
DNA: TGTGCCATCACCCCCCGGAGACTAGCGGGGAACTCTGGCAATGAGCAGTTCTTC

V: TRBV2
J: TRBJ1-2
size: few
D: TRBD1
CDR3: CASRTDRLNYGYTF
DNA: TGTGCCAGCAGGACGGACAGGCTCAACTATGGCTACACCTTC

V: TRBV4-1
J: TRBJ2-5
size: few
D: -
CDR3: CASSQERMETQYF
DNA: TGCGCCAGCAGCCAAGAGAGAATGGAGACCCAGTACTTC

V: TRBV5-1
J: TRBJ2-1
size: -
D: -
CDR3: CASSSTGASRGGEYNEQFF
DNA: TGCGCCAGCAGCTCGACCGGGGCCTCTCGGGGCGGGGAGTACAATGAGCAGTTCTTC

V: TRBV21-1
J: TRBJ2-5
size: -
D: -
CDR3: CASSKLAGGRLKETQYF
DNA: TGTGCCAGCAGCAAACTAGCGGGAGGGCGCCTAAAAGAGACCCAGTACTTC

V: TRBV5-1
J: TRBJ2-3
size: -
D: -
CDR3: CASSYGGSDTQYF
DNA: TGCGCCAGCAGCTACGGGGGATCAGATACGCAGTATTTT

V: TRBV15
J: TRBJ2-1
size: -
D: -
CDR3: CATSRGGNEQFF
DNA: TGTGCCACCAGCAGAGGCGGAAATGAGCAGTTCTTC

V: TRBV9
J: TRBJ1-2
size: -
D: -
CDR3: CASSVGGSGGYTF
DNA: TGTGCCAGCAGCGTAGGCGGGTCCGGTGGCTACACCTTC

V: TRBV4-2
J: TRBJ2-1
size: -
D: -
CDR3: CASSQETGLPGNEQFF
DNA: TGTGCCAGCAGCCAAGAAACGGGACTCCCGGGCAATGAGCAGTTCTTC

V: TRBV7-2
J: TRBJ1-1
size: -
D: -
CDR3: CASSLTGVEAFF
DNA: TGTGCCAGCAGCTTAACTGGAGTTGAAGCTTTCTTT

V: TRBV7-3
J: TRBJ2-7
size: -
D: TRBD2
CDR3: CASSSQTETSGRTYEQYF
DNA: TGTGCCAGCAGCTCCCAAACGGAGACTAGCGGGAGAACCTACGAGCAGTACTTC

V: TRBV7-3
J: TRBJ1-5
size: -
D: -
CDR3: CASSLSGPGLNQPQHF
DNA: TGTGCCAGCAGCTTATCGGGTCCTGGTCTCAATCAGCCCCAGCATTTT

V: TRBV18
J: TRBJ2-1
size: once
D: TRBD1
CDR3: CASSLPGGGSYNEQFF
DNA: TGTGCCAGCTCACTTCCAGGGGGCGGTTCCTACAATGAGCAGTTCTTC

V: TRBV4-2
J: TRBJ2-5
size: -
D: TRBD2
CDR3: CASSQDGLAGGWETQYF
DNA: TGTGCCAGCAGCCAAGATGGACTAGCGGGCGGATGGGAGACCCAGTACTTC